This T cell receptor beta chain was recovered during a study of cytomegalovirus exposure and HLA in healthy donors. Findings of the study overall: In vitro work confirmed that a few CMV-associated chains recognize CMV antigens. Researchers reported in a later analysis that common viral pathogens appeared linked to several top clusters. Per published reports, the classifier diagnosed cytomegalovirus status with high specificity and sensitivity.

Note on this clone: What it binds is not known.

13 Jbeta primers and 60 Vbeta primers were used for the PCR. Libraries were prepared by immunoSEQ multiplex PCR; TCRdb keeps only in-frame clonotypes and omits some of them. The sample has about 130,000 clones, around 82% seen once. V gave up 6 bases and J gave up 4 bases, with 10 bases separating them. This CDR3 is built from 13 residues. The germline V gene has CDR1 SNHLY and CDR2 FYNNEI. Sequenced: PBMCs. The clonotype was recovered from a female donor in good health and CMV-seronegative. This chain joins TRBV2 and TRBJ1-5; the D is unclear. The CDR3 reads CASRTTGNQPQHF. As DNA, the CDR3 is TGTGCCAGCAGGACGACGGGTAATCAGCCCCAGCATTTT. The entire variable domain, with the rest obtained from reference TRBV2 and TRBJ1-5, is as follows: EPEVTQTPSHQVTQMGQEVILRCVPISNHLYFYWYRQILGQKVEFLVSFYNNEISEKSEIFDDQFSVERPDGSNFTLKIRSTKLEDSAMYFCASRTTGNQPQHFGDGTRLSIL.